The following is a T cell receptor beta chain sequence with its context. The antigen is undetermined. This sample is drawn from a study of cytomegalovirus exposure and HLA in healthy donors. Across the study: HLA-typed donors contributed 65 million to 95 million unique TCRs, which were held in an early data release.

General study points: Clonal expansion was found to be greater in HLA-associated TCR beta chains than in equally common others in a later analysis. Rarity marked most TCR sequences, yet some public TCRs occurred in many donors. Cytomegalovirus status was reportedly diagnosed by the classifier with high specificity and sensitivity.

The CDR3 covers 14 residues. Germline CDR1 reads SGDLS; CDR2 reads YYNGEE. The germline V and J ends were trimmed by 3 bases and 4 bases, with 10 bases remaining between them. The PCR employed 60 Vbeta primers together with 13 Jbeta primers. The assay was immunoSEQ multiplex PCR, and TCRdb's table has in-frame clones only and misses some. The sample has about 160,000 clones, roughly 80% seen once; the top ten hold approximately 12%. V and J are TRBV9 and TRBJ1-4; D might be TRBD1 (5 bases). The specimen was PBMCs. The receptor was isolated from a man aged 45-60 years in good health and CMV-seropositive. The CDR3 loop reads CASSDTGDNEKLFF. As DNA, the CDR3 is TGTGCCAGCAGCGACACGGGGGATAATGAAAAACTGTTTTTT.